Each of the 20 T cell receptor beta chains below was sequenced from the same sample in a study of post-analysis software for immune sequencing data. Study-level points and caveats: There were roughly 5 TRBV segments more frequent in patients than controls, and TRBV5-6, TRBV5-1 and TRBV20-1 were among them.

TCR beta libraries were prepared from cDNA with unique molecular identifiers. Using its own MiXCR run on the PCR reads, TCRdb lists one record per CDR3 protein. This sample carries over 700,000 distinct CDR3 sequences, 30% of them seen once, and the ten largest clones take approximately 0.6%. These receptors' antigens are unknown. The sequencing input was blood. The receptors stem from a girl between 5 and 17 years old with multiple sclerosis.

In its sample, this clonotype was seen a few times. The V call is TRBV5-1, the J call TRBJ1-2; D ambiguous. V lost 4 bases to trimming and J lost 4 bases, with 17 bases between them. The germline V gene has CDR1 SGHRS and CDR2 YFSETQ. The CDR3 contains 15 residues. This chain's CDR3 is CASSLTEGETYGYTF. CDR3 coding DNA: TGCGCCAGCAGCCTAACAGAGGGCGAAACCTATGGCTACACCTTC. Variable domain in full (rest from reference TRBV5-1 and TRBJ1-2): KAGVTQTPRYLIKTRGQQVTLSCSPISGHRSVSWYQQTPGQGLQFLFEYFSETQRNKGNFPGRFSGRQFSNSRSEMNVSTLELGDSALYLCASSLTEGETYGYTFGSGTRLTVV.

This clonotype was seen more than once but under ten times. CDR3 nucleotide sequence: TGCAGTGCTAGTTTCATTCGGACTCTAGTAGCGGGAGTGCAAGAGACCCAGTACTTC. It yields the protein CSASFIRTLVAGVQETQYF. The genes are TRBV20-1 and TRBJ2-5; 9 nucleotides align to TRBD2. CDR1 and CDR2 (germline): DFQATT, SNEGSKA (reference sequence). V shed 3 bases and J 2 bases; nucleotides not matched to a gene: 19. The CDR3 is 19 residues long.

This clonotype has a handful of counts. The CDR3: CASSEERTSGSSTDTQYF. As DNA, the CDR3 is TGTGCCAGCAGTGAAGAAAGGACTAGCGGGAGTAGCACAGATACGCAGTATTTT. The chain combines TRBV25-1 with TRBJ2-3, with 13 positions matching TRBD2. This CDR3 comprises 18 residues. V shed 2 bases and J 0 bases; nucleotides not matched to a gene: 5. In germline, CDR1 is MGHDK, CDR2 SYGVNS.

This clonotype was seen a handful of times. The chain couples TRBV24-1 to TRBJ2-1; TRBD2 aligns across 14 bases. The J segment lost 9 bases and the V segment lost 4 bases, leaving 7 bases of the junction unmatched. The CDR3 sequence is 16 residues long. The V gene's germline CDR1 is KGHDR and CDR2 SFDVKD. The CDR3 region has the DNA TGTGCCACCAGTGACGCGACTAGCGGGAGGGCGGTTGAGCAGTTCTTC. This translates into CATSDATSGRAVEQFF.

V and J are TRBV20-1 and TRBJ1-4; the match to TRBD1 covers 10 bases. Germline-derived CDR1 and CDR2 are DFQATT and SNEGSKA (reference sequence). The CDR3 sequence is 14 residues long. V lost 1 base and J lost 7; bases outside the gene matches: 3. CDR3: CSARVGTGAEKLFF. Here the CDR3 DNA reads TGCAGTGCTAGAGTAGGGACAGGGGCTGAAAAACTGTTTTTT.

The rearrangement links TRBV28 to TRBJ2-1; D not certain. This CDR3 has 14 residues. Between the trimmed V and J ends, which lost 2 bases and 4 bases, there was a span of 9 bases. Germline CDR1 MDHEN, CDR2 SYDVKM. For the CDR3, the DNA is TGTGCCAGCAGTTTAATGGAGACGTACAATGAGCAGTTCTTC. It specifies CASSLMETYNEQFF.

In the case of this clonotype: The CDR3 ends on some other residue instead of the conserved phenylalanine or tryptophan, so this is likely a read error. The chain carries TRBV4-1 and TRBJ2-1; D is possibly TRBD1 or TRBD2 (5 bases each). Per germline, CDR1 MGHRA and CDR2 YSYEKL. Trimming removed 0 bases at V and 8 bases at J, with 11 bases between. The CDR3 spans 14 residues. CDR3 region: CASSQDGGLDEQFL. DNA of the CDR3: TGCGCCAGCAGCCAAGATGGGGGTCTGGATGAGCAGTTCCTC.

This chain links TRBV29-1 with TRBJ1-1; D perhaps matches TRBD1 (5 bases). Germline assignment: CDR1 SQVTM and CDR2 ANQGSEA. Between the trimmed V and J ends, which lost 7 bases and 2 bases, there was a span of 29 bases. The CDR3 loop spans 18 amino acids. CDR3: CSAVAREWSTLQNTEAFF. CDR3 nucleotides: TGCAGCGCGGTGGCCAGGGAGTGGAGTACCCTCCAAAACACTGAAGCTTTCTTT.

A note on this clonotype: Possible read error: a much larger clone is one base away. V and J are TRBV3-1 and TRBJ1-6, with 8 bases fitting TRBD1. CDR1 is LGHDT and CDR2 is YNNKEL in the germline V gene (reference sequence). The CDR3 is 14 amino acids. The CDR3 spells CASSQGDRTSPPHF. The CDR3 DNA reads as TGTGCCAGCAGCCAAGGGGACAGGACTTCACCCCCCCACTTT.

This chain connects TRBV3-1 to TRBJ2-1; the match to TRBD2 covers 10 bases. The CDR3 has 15 residues. Germline CDR1 is LGHDT and CDR2 is YNNKEL (reference sequence). After removal of 4 bases from V and 8 bases from J, the junction contained 8 bases not matched to a gene. Here the CDR3 reads CASSRPSGSSYEQFF. The CDR3 DNA is TGTGCCAGCAGCCGTCCTAGCGGGAGTTCGTATGAGCAGTTCTTC.

This clonotype was recorded at least ten times. The chain uses TRBV4-3 and TRBJ1-2, with 7 bases fitting TRBD1. Germline trimming cut 1 base from V and 2 bases from J; bases unmatched to any gene: 4. CDR3 length equals 15 residues. CDR1 is LGHNA, CDR2 YSLEER, per germline. CDR3 coding DNA: TGCGCCAGCAGCCAAGCCGGGACAGTGAACTATGGCTACACCTTC. It encodes CASSQAGTVNYGYTF.

This clonotype was recorded a few times. The chain couples TRBV7-9 to TRBJ2-5; D is perhaps TRBD1 (6 bases). Trimming pared 6 bases from V and 0 bases from J, leaving 11 bases between. The germline CDR1 and CDR2 sequences are SEHNR and FQNEAQ (reference sequence). The CDR3 consists of 14 residues. The CDR3 sequence is CASRRGQYQETQYF. DNA for the CDR3: TGTGCCAGCAGAAGAGGACAGTACCAAGAGACCCAGTACTTC.

The chain combines TRBV27 with TRBJ1-6; TRBD1 might be the D (5 bases). The V gene lost 0 bases and the J gene lost 10 bases, with 13 bases spanning the gap. From germline, CDR1 is MNHEY and CDR2 SMNVEV (reference sequence). The CDR3 is made up of 15 amino acids. The DNA of the CDR3 is TGTGCCAGCAGTTTATCTAACGGGGGGACCTCACCCCTCCACTTT. Translated, it gives CASSLSNGGTSPLHF.

This chain links TRBV27 with TRBJ2-1; D is ambiguous. The germline V gene encodes CDR1 MNHEY and CDR2 SMNVEV (reference sequence). This CDR3 contains 12 residues. The ends were cut back, 0 bases at V and 9 bases at J, with 6 bases in the middle. The CDR3 DNA sequence: TGTGCCAGCAGTTTATCGCCGGGTGAGCAGTTCTTC. The encoded protein is CASSLSPGEQFF.

This chain uses TRBV27 with TRBJ1-1; tentative D call: TRBD1 (6 bases). The germline V gene encodes CDR1 MNHEY and CDR2 SMNVEV (reference sequence). This CDR3 region has 19 residues. V lost 4 bases to trimming and J lost 0 bases, with 24 bases between them. The CDR3 bases are TGTGCCAGCAGTTCCCTACCTTTAGACAGGTTCCAAATGAACACTGAAGCTTTCTTT. It translates to CASSSLPLDRFQMNTEAFF.

The chain uses TRBV11-2 and TRBJ2-1, with 12 nucleotides matching TRBD2. V dropped 7 bases and J dropped 12; count of bases not matched to a gene: 13. Germline-derived CDR1 and CDR2 are SGHAT and FQNNGV. The CDR3 has 15 residues. CDR3 region: CASTHPSGGAIRQFF. The DNA of the CDR3 is TGTGCCAGCACCCACCCTAGCGGGGGGGCTATAAGGCAGTTCTTC. Full variable domain (missing parts from reference TRBV11-2 and TRBJ2-1): EAGVAQSPRYKIIEKRQSVAFWCNPISGHATLYWYQQILGQGPKLLIQFQNNGVVDDSQLPKDRFSAERLKGVDSTLKIQPAKLEDSAVYLCASTHPSGGAIRQFFGPGTRLTVL.

This clonotype was counted a single time. The chain carries TRBV5-5 and TRBJ1-6, with D perhaps TRBD1 (6 bases). V dropped 2 bases and J dropped 8 bases, with 14 bases sitting between them. Germline assignment: CDR1 SGHKS and CDR2 YYEKEE (reference sequence). The length of the CDR3 is 15 residues. CDR3 nucleotide sequence: TGTGCCAGCAGCTTCTCCAGGGGTGGAGATTCACCCCTCCACTTT. Amino acids: CASSFSRGGDSPLHF.

The table lists this clonotype with a few counts. The chain links TRBV4-3 to TRBJ1-2, with TRBD1 matching over 7 bases. The germline V gene has CDR1 LGHNA and CDR2 YSLEER. V dropped 4 bases and J dropped 8; count of bases not matched to a gene: 13. The CDR3 is made up of 15 amino acids. CDR3 sequence reads: CASSPSTGRAIGYTF. In DNA form, the CDR3 reads TGCGCCAGCAGCCCTTCGACAGGGAGGGCGATCGGCTACACCTTC.

This clonotype was picked up a small number of times. The chain joins TRBV7-2 to TRBJ2-1; 15 nucleotides match TRBD2. The germline V gene has CDR1 SGHTA and CDR2 FQGNSA. V lost 4 bases to trimming and J lost 7 bases; unmatched junction nucleotides: 8. This CDR3 is 17 amino acids long. CDR3 DNA: TGTGCCAGCAGCTACTGGACTAGCGGGAGGGCCGAGAATGAGCAGTTCTTC. Translating it yields CASSYWTSGRAENEQFF.

The chain has TRBV5-1 and TRBJ1-4; D perhaps matches TRBD1 (5 bases). The CDR3 runs 15 residues. Germline V CDR1 and CDR2: SGHRS, YFSETQ. Trimming left V 0 bases short and J 6 bases short, with 12 bases between. CDR3 coding DNA: TGCGCCAGCAGCTTGGCTGGGGGTTCAGATGAAAAACTGTTTTTT. Translation gives CASSLAGGSDEKLFF.